The 23 T cell receptor beta chains below all came from one sample that was sequenced in a study of blood T cell repertoires in COVID-19. Profiling relied on immunoSEQ multiplex PCR, and the TCRdb table lists in-frame clones only, not all of them. The table has approximately 210,000 clones, 88% seen once. The sample taken for sequencing was peripheral blood. All receptors come from a man in his 70s with acute or convalescent COVID-19.

There are a few counts of this clone. The V gene is TRBV28, the J gene TRBJ1-2; tentative D call: TRBD1 (5 bases). Trimming took off 5 bases at V and 4 bases at J, with 14 bases between the two ends. The CDR3 consists of 14 residues. Germline V gives CDR1 MDHEN, CDR2 SYDVKM. The CDR3 here is CASSPGLGGYGYTF. In nucleotides, the CDR3 is TGTGCCAGCAGTCCAGGGTTGGGGGGCTATGGCTACACCTTC.

This chain joins TRBV18 and TRBJ1-1; D is possibly TRBD1 (5 bases). Trimming removed 3 bases from V and 8 bases from J, with 13 bases in between. Per germline, CDR1 KGHSH and CDR2 LQKENI. The CDR3 is 13 amino acids. CDR3 DNA sequence: TGTGCCAGCTCACCGGTACAGGCTACAGAAGCTTTCTTT. This encodes CASSPVQATEAFF.

This chain joins TRBV11-2 and TRBJ2-5; unclear D gene. V lost 5 bases to trimming and J lost 4 bases, with 17 bases between them. This CDR3 has 15 residues. CDR1 and CDR2 from the germline V gene are SGHAT and FQNNGV. The CDR3 coding sequence is TGTGCCAGCAGCGACCGAGAGAGGTATAGAGAGACCCAGTACTTC. This encodes CASSDRERYRETQYF.

The CDR3 spells CAWREHPPGQPQHF. As DNA, the CDR3 is TGTGCCTGGAGGGAACACCCCCCGGGACAGCCCCAGCATTTT. This chain links TRBV30 with TRBJ1-5, with D uncertain. V gave up 3 bases and J gave up 7 bases, with 16 bases separating them. This CDR3 spans 14 amino acids. CDR1 and CDR2 from the germline V gene are GTSNPN and SVGIG (reference sequence).

V is TRBV4-3 and J is TRBJ1-3, with 7 bases fitting TRBD1. Germline V gene data show CDR1 as LGHNA and CDR2 as YSLEER. This CDR3 contains 17 residues. Losses at the gene ends were 0 bases for V and 3 bases for J; bases not matched to a gene: 8. CDR3 coding DNA: TGCGCCAGCAGCCAAGATTGGGTAGGGGGCGGTGGAAACACCATATATTTT. This translates into CASSQDWVGGGGNTIYF.

This clone was counted a single time. The V and J genes are TRBV9 and TRBJ1-5; D perhaps matches TRBD1 (5 bases). Looked up from germline, CDR1 is SGDLS and CDR2 is YYNGEE. Deletions cut 4 bases from V and 3 bases from J, with 14 bases between. This CDR3 has 15 amino acids. Written as DNA, the CDR3 is TGTGCCAGCAGCCCCCAGGGAGGGCTCAATCAGCCCCAGCATTTT. Residues: CASSPQGGLNQPQHF. Drawing the rest from reference TRBV9 and TRBJ1-5, the complete variable domain is DSGVTQTPKHLITATGQRVTLRCSPRSGDLSVYWYQQSLDQGLQFLIQYYNGEERAKGNILERFSAQQFPDLHSELNLSSLELGDSALYFCASSPQGGLNQPQHFGDGTRLSIL.

This clone has ten or more counts. The rearrangement links TRBV11-2 to TRBJ2-7, with TRBD2 matching 11 bases. Germline V gene sequence: CDR1 SGHAT, CDR2 FQNNGV. The length of the CDR3 is 17 residues. V was pared by 5 bases and J by 6 bases, with 15 bases of the junction left unmatched. As DNA, the CDR3 is TGTGCCAGCAGCGGTTGGGCAAAAGGGACTAGCGGATCCGAGCAGTACTTC. Residues: CASSGWAKGTSGSEQYF.

The chain couples TRBV6-5 to TRBJ1-5; D may be TRBD1 (5 bases). The CDR3 consists of 14 residues. Deletions cut 6 bases from V and 4 bases from J, with 13 bases between. CDR1 and CDR2 (germline): MNHEY, SVGAGI. CDR3 residues: CASRRTGLNQPQHF. The CDR3 DNA sequence: TGTGCCAGCAGGCGAACAGGATTGAATCAGCCCCAGCATTTT.

V gene TRBV7-8 combines with J gene TRBJ2-1, with no clear D. The CDR3 has 12 amino acids. The germline CDR1 and CDR2 sequences are SGHVS and FQNEAQ. Trimming took 0 bases from V and 15 from J, leaving 12 bases between them. The DNA of the CDR3 is TGTGCCAGCAGCTTAGCGCAACCGGTCTTGTTCTTC. Protein product: CASSLAQPVLFF.

As for this clone: Other DNA sequences in this sample translate to the same CDR3. The CDR3 spells CASSQGGRSNQPQHF. The CDR3 bases are TGTGCCAGCAGCCAAGGTGGTAGGAGTAATCAGCCCCAGCATTTT. The chain combines TRBV3-1 (or the pseudogene TRBV3-2) with TRBJ1-5; no reliable D call. V lost 1 base and J lost 4, with 11 bases in between. The CDR3 is 15 amino acids. Germline CDR1 LGHDT, CDR2 YNNKEL (reference sequence).

This clone came up once. The chain joins TRBV5-8 to TRBJ2-4; a weak D match, TRBD1 (5 bases). The CDR3 is 15 amino acids. The V end lost 0 bases, the J end lost 2 bases, and 9 bases lay between the germline ends. Per the germline V gene, CDR1 is SGHTS and CDR2 is YDEGEE. CDR3 nucleotides: TGTGCCAGCAGCTTGGAGGGGTTTACCAAAAACATTCAGTACTTC. It encodes CASSLEGFTKNIQYF.

V and J are TRBV6-5 and TRBJ1-2; TRBD1 agrees at 9 bases. CDR1 is MNHEY, CDR2 SVGAGI, per germline. The CDR3 is made up of 15 amino acids. V was pared by 2 bases and J by 4 bases, with 5 bases of the junction left unmatched. CDR3 amino acids: CASSYGQGRGYGYTF. The CDR3 nucleotides read TGTGCCAGCAGTTACGGACAGGGGAGGGGCTATGGCTACACCTTC.

J is TRBJ2-1 and V is TRBV27, with 9 bases fitting TRBD1. The V gene end was trimmed by 3 bases and the J gene end by 4 bases; junction bases not matched to a gene: 13. This CDR3 is built from 18 residues. Germline V gives CDR1 MNHEY, CDR2 SMNVEV (reference sequence). The CDR3 is CASSFRHIPGQGYNEQFF. The CDR3, as DNA: TGTGCCAGCAGTTTCCGTCACATCCCGGGACAGGGATACAATGAGCAGTTCTTC.

J is TRBJ2-1 and V is TRBV10-3; a possible D gene is TRBD2 (6 bases). Germline V gene data show CDR1 as ENHRY and CDR2 as SYGVKD. Trimming took off 8 bases at V and 1 base at J, with 12 bases between the two ends. The CDR3 covers 14 residues. Here the CDR3 reads CAIASGPSYNEQFF. The DNA for the CDR3 is TGTGCCATCGCCAGCGGGCCTTCCTACAATGAGCAGTTCTTC.

This clone occurred once. This chain connects TRBV5-4 to TRBJ2-1, with D possibly TRBD2 on 5 matching bases. The V and J ends lost 0 bases and 2 bases respectively, with 12 bases between them. The CDR3 length is 16 residues. From germline, CDR1 is SGHNT and CDR2 YYREEE (reference sequence). DNA for the CDR3: TGTGCCAGCAGCTTGGTTGCTAGCCTAACCTACAATGAGCAGTTCTTC. It translates to CASSLVASLTYNEQFF. Based on the CDR3 plus reference TRBV5-4 and TRBJ2-1, the full variable domain is ETGVTQSPTHLIKTRGQQVTLRCSSQSGHNTVSWYQQALGQGPQFIFQYYREEENGRGNFPPRFSGLQFPNYSSELNVNALELDDSALYLCASSLVASLTYNEQFFGPGTRLTVL.

This clone was detected a few times. The V call is TRBV2, the J call TRBJ1-6; TRBD1 aligns across 9 bases. The CDR3 covers 14 residues. The junction had 6 bases not matched to a gene; V was cut back by 6 bases and J by 9 bases. The germline CDR1 and CDR2 sequences are SNHLY and FYNNEI. Here the CDR3 reads CASSADRGGSPLHF. DNA of the CDR3: TGTGCCAGCAGCGCGGACAGGGGTGGTTCACCCCTCCACTTT.

The gene calls are TRBV3-1 (or the pseudogene TRBV3-2) and TRBJ2-2; D remains unclear. CDR3 length: 13 residues. Germline V gene data show CDR1 as LGHDT and CDR2 as YNNKEL (reference sequence). Trimming removed 2 bases at V and 8 bases at J, with 9 bases between. This CDR3 reads CASSQPTTGELFF. The CDR3 DNA follows: TGTGCCAGCAGCCAACCCACTACAGGGGAGCTGTTTTTT.

V is TRBV5-4 and J is TRBJ2-2, with D possibly being TRBD2 (5 bases). Germline V gene lookup returns CDR1 SGHNT and CDR2 YYREEE (reference sequence). V was pared by 1 base and J by 4 bases, with 8 bases between. The CDR3 consists of 14 residues. The CDR3 region has the DNA TGTGCCAGCAGCTTGCAGACTATCACCGGGGAGCTGTTTTTT. This codes for CASSLQTITGELFF.

This clone came up a few times. The rearrangement uses TRBV27 and TRBJ1-6, with D uncertain. V lost 2 bases, J lost 7 bases, and 12 bases lay in between. The CDR3 is 15 residues long. Germline V gives CDR1 MNHEY, CDR2 SMNVEV (reference sequence). CDR3: CASSLEGRLNSPLHF. In nucleotides, the CDR3 is TGTGCCAGCAGTTTAGAAGGCAGACTCAATTCACCCCTCCACTTT.

The rearrangement links TRBV9 to TRBJ2-1, with 10 bases fitting TRBD2. From germline, CDR1 is SGDLS and CDR2 YYNGEE. The CDR3 has 16 amino acids. The V gene end was trimmed by 2 bases and the J gene end by 4 bases; junction bases not matched to a gene: 6. CDR3 in DNA: TGTGCCAGCAGCGTTGACCCTAGCGGGAGATACAATGAGCAGTTCTTC. Amino acids: CASSVDPSGRYNEQFF.

The V gene is TRBV7-9, the J gene TRBJ2-6; D gene unclear. This CDR3 has 13 amino acids. V lost 1 base and J 5 bases, leaving 3 bases between the germline ends. The germline V gene encodes CDR1 SEHNR and CDR2 FQNEAQ (reference sequence). Here the CDR3 reads CASSLGRANVLTF. CDR3 sequence (DNA): TGTGCCAGCAGCTTAGGGCGGGCCAACGTCCTGACTTTC.

J is TRBJ1-4 and V is TRBV11-2, with 12 nucleotides matching TRBD1. Trimming cost V 5 bases and J 7 bases; bases outside gene matches: 8. Germline V gene lookup returns CDR1 SGHAT and CDR2 FQNNGV. The CDR3 has 16 amino acids. The CDR3 DNA sequence: TGTGCCAGCAGCCCCGGGACAGGGGGCTTCGGTGAAAAACTGTTTTTT. Amino acid sequence: CASSPGTGGFGEKLFF.

The rearrangement uses TRBV24-1 and TRBJ2-1; tentatively, D is TRBD2 (5 bases). Germline V gene sequence: CDR1 KGHDR, CDR2 SFDVKD. The CDR3 covers 13 residues. V shed 2 bases and J shed 10 bases, with 11 bases lying between them. This CDR3 reads CATSDSTSHEQFF. Written as DNA, the CDR3 is TGTGCCACCAGTGATTCAACTAGTCACGAGCAGTTCTTC.